These 32 T cell receptor beta chains were sequenced from one sample in a study of T cell responses to AZD1222 COVID-19 vaccine. TCRdb keeps only in-frame clones here, not all; method: immunoSEQ multiplex PCR. The sample shows 100,000 to 150,000 clones, roughly 85% of them seen only once. The sequencing here drew on peripheral blood, taken 28 days after the second AZD1222 dose. The receptor set was obtained from an adult who received the AZD1222 COVID-19 vaccine.

This clone has just one count. The genes are TRBV29-1 and TRBJ2-7; D remains ambiguous. The V and J ends lost 5 bases and 5 bases respectively, with 13 bases between them. Looked up from germline, CDR1 is SQVTM and CDR2 is ANQGSEA. The CDR3 runs to 12 residues. CDR3 in amino acids: CSVSRFGNEQYF. CDR3 nucleotides: TGCAGCGTTTCAAGGTTTGGGAACGAGCAGTACTTC.

This chain uses TRBV5-1 with TRBJ2-2; 10 nucleotides align to TRBD2. V shed 0 bases and J 7 bases; nucleotides not matched to a gene: 12. From germline, CDR1 is SGHRS and CDR2 YFSETQ. The CDR3 is made up of 18 amino acids. Written as DNA, the CDR3 is TGCGCCAGCAGCTTGGCCGCTAGCGGGGGCTTCGGAGGCGGGGAGCTGTTTTTT. Its protein is CASSLAASGGFGGGELFF.

The rearrangement links TRBV6-4 to TRBJ2-5, with D uncertain. V was clipped by 5 bases and J by 2 bases, with 0 bases between them. The CDR3 has 10 residues. Germline-derived CDR1 and CDR2 are MRHNA and SNTAGT. The CDR3 DNA reads as TGTGCCAGCAGTCAAGAGACCCAGTACTTC. This encodes CASSQETQYF.

This rearrangement joins TRBV4-1 to TRBJ1-4; no clear D. The CDR3 is 15 residues long. V was pared by 4 bases and J by 5 bases, with 14 bases between. Looked up from germline, CDR1 is MGHRA and CDR2 is YSYEKL. The CDR3 DNA reads as TGCGCCAGCAGCCCCCTAGGAGGGCCCAATGAAAAACTGTTTTTT. It translates to CASSPLGGPNEKLFF.

This rearrangement joins TRBV27 to TRBJ1-2, with D maybe TRBD1 (5 bases). V lost 5 bases and J 7 bases, leaving 23 bases between the germline ends. The CDR3 has 16 residues. Germline V gene sequence: CDR1 MNHEY, CDR2 SMNVEV (reference sequence). The CDR3 sequence is CASSLFGGTAEGGYTF. The CDR3 coding sequence is TGTGCCAGCAGTCTCTTTGGGGGGACCGCCGAGGGTGGCTACACCTTC.

V gene TRBV12-1 combines with J gene TRBJ2-2; the table assigns TRBD1, which was not confirmed against the DNA. TRBV12-1 is given as a pseudogene. CDR3 length: 13 amino acids. CDR3 nucleotides: TGTGCCAGCAGCTTAGGGGGCACCGGGGAGCTGTTTTTT. Translation: CASSLGGTGELFF.

In its sample, this clone was seen a few times. The chain links TRBV28 to TRBJ2-2, with TRBD2 identical over 8 bases. Germline-derived CDR1 and CDR2 are MDHEN and SYDVKM. V shed 6 bases and J 5 bases; nucleotides not matched to a gene: 11. The CDR3 extends over 16 amino acids. The CDR3, as DNA: TGTGCCAGCAGGTCACCCCTAGCGGGTAATACCGGGGAGCTGTTTTTT. Its protein product is CASRSPLAGNTGELFF.

The rearrangement links TRBV27 to TRBJ2-1; the D gene is possibly TRBD2 (7 bases). V gave up 1 base and J gave up 0 bases, with 10 bases separating them. The CDR3 consists of 16 residues. Germline V gene sequence: CDR1 MNHEY, CDR2 SMNVEV (reference sequence). The CDR3 reads CASSLLGGPSYNEQFF. For the CDR3, the DNA is TGTGCCAGCAGTTTATTGGGGGGGCCCTCCTACAATGAGCAGTTCTTC.

The J gene is TRBJ2-2, the V gene TRBV3-1 (or the pseudogene TRBV3-2); D gene uncertain. Trimming cost V 1 base and J 2 bases, with 2 bases left between them. Germline assignment: CDR1 LGHDT and CDR2 YNNKEL (reference sequence). This CDR3 is built from 13 residues. DNA for the CDR3: TGTGCCAGCAGCCAAGTCAACACCGGGGAGCTGTTTTTT. This encodes CASSQVNTGELFF.

This chain joins TRBV4-1 and TRBJ1-3, with D unclear. Germline loops: CDR1 MGHRA, CDR2 YSYEKL. The CDR3 sequence is 12 residues long. V was cut by 1 base and J by 14 bases, with 12 bases left in between. The CDR3 protein is CASSQVSESLYF. CDR3 in DNA: TGCGCCAGCAGCCAAGTTTCGGAGAGTTTATATTTT.

This chain uses TRBV6-1 with TRBJ2-7; D is uncertain. The CDR3 consists of 17 residues. Germline CDR1 MNHNS, CDR2 SASEGT. V gave up 2 bases and J gave up 0 bases, with 17 bases separating them. The CDR3 loop is CASSEQDEAWSSYEQYF. CDR3 bases: TGTGCCAGCAGTGAACAGGACGAGGCCTGGAGCTCCTACGAGCAGTACTTC.

This rearrangement joins TRBV28 to TRBJ1-2, with D possibly being TRBD1 (5 bases). The CDR3 runs to 15 residues. Per the germline V gene, CDR1 is MDHEN and CDR2 is SYDVKM. V gave up 7 bases and J gave up 5 bases, with 20 bases separating them. CDR3 loop: CASTTPSRVKYGYTF. Written as DNA, the CDR3 is TGTGCCAGCACCACTCCATCCAGGGTCAAGTATGGCTACACCTTC.

The gene calls are TRBV28 and TRBJ2-4, with D tentatively TRBD1 (5 bases). Trimming removed 6 bases from V and 4 bases from J, with 13 bases in between. Germline CDR1 is MDHEN and CDR2 is SYDVKM. The CDR3 is 14 amino acids. CDR3 nucleotide sequence: TGTGCCAGCAGCCCAGACAGTGATAAAAACATTCAGTACTTC. Residues: CASSPDSDKNIQYF. Variable domain in full (rest from reference TRBV28 and TRBJ2-4): DVKVTQSSRYLVKRTGEKVFLECVQDMDHENMFWYRQDPGLGLRLIYFSYDVKMKEKGDIPEGYSVSREKKERFSLILESASTNQTSMYLCASSPDSDKNIQYFGAGTRLSVL.

This chain uses TRBV5-1 with TRBJ2-3, with 7 positions matching TRBD1. V dropped 7 bases and J dropped 2; count of bases not matched to a gene: 10. The CDR3 runs 15 residues. From germline, CDR1 is SGHRS and CDR2 YFSETQ. CDR3 region: CASAPSGQTTDTQYF. CDR3 DNA: TGCGCCAGCGCCCCCTCGGGACAGACCACAGATACGCAGTATTTT. Filled out from reference TRBV5-1 and TRBJ2-3, the complete variable domain reads KAGVTQTPRYLIKTRGQQVTLSCSPISGHRSVSWYQQTPGQGLQFLFEYFSETQRNKGNFPGRFSGRQFSNSRSEMNVSTLELGDSALYLCASAPSGQTTDTQYFGPGTRLTVL.

The chain recombines TRBV19 with TRBJ1-3; D remains unclear. The CDR3 is 15 amino acids. Trimming shortened V by 3 bases and J by 0 bases, and 9 bases separated the two germline ends. In germline, CDR1 is LNHDA, CDR2 SQIVND (reference sequence). The chain's CDR3 is CASSIFGDSGNTIYF. In nucleotides, the CDR3 is TGTGCCAGTAGTATTTTCGGGGACTCTGGAAACACCATATATTTT.

J is TRBJ1-2 and V is TRBV27; D is perhaps TRBD1 (5 bases). The germline V and J ends were trimmed by 6 bases and 1 base, with 12 bases remaining between them. Germline CDR1 MNHEY, CDR2 SMNVEV (reference sequence). This CDR3 spans 14 amino acids. CDR3 protein: CASSSGGYNYGYTF. CDR3 DNA: TGTGCCAGCAGCTCGGGGGGGTATAACTATGGCTACACCTTC.

The chain has TRBV6-6 and TRBJ1-2, with a tentative D call TRBD1 (6 bases). The CDR3 is made up of 16 amino acids. Germline lookup yields CDR1 MNHNY and CDR2 SVGAGI (reference sequence). The V and J ends lost 6 bases and 3 bases respectively, with 20 bases between them. In DNA form, the CDR3 reads TGTGCCAGCAGCCCCCTTCTGGACAGATCCGACTATGGCTACACCTTC. This translates into CASSPLLDRSDYGYTF.

This clone was detected a few times. The CDR3 DNA reads TGTGCCACCAGCAGAGGCGGACAGGGGGCGGTCGAGCAGTACTTC. Encoded protein: CATSRGGQGAVEQYF. This chain uses TRBV15 with TRBJ2-7; 11 bases align to TRBD1. Germline CDR1 and CDR2: LNHNV and YYDKDF (reference sequence). The CDR3 runs 15 residues. V gave up 1 base and J gave up 6 bases; unmatched junction bases: 5.

J is TRBJ2-7 and V is TRBV7-3; maybe TRBD2 (5 bases). From germline, CDR1 is SGHTA and CDR2 FQGTGA. CDR3 length: 12 residues. With 5 bases removed from V and 5 bases from J, the gap between germline ends came to 10 bases. CDR3 bases: TGTGCCAGCAGCGGGAGAGGAGACGAGCAGTACTTC. Translating gives CASSGRGDEQYF.

The V gene is TRBV6-4, the J gene TRBJ1-2; a possible D gene is TRBD1 (5 bases). The germline V and J ends were trimmed by 8 bases and 6 bases, with 19 bases remaining between them. Germline V gene sequence: CDR1 MRHNA, CDR2 SNTAGT. The CDR3 is made up of 14 amino acids. The CDR3, as DNA: TGTGCCAGCTCCCCCCAGGGCATTAGCGATGGCTACACCTTC. Protein: CASSPQGISDGYTF.

The chain employs TRBV10-3 and TRBJ1-1; D remains ambiguous. With 0 bases removed from V and 1 base from J, the gap between germline ends came to 9 bases. CDR3 size: 15 residues. Germline CDR1 is ENHRY and CDR2 is SYGVKD. CDR3 sequence (DNA): TGTGCCATCAGTGAGTCCGCGCGGGGGAACACTGAAGCTTTCTTT. This gives the protein CAISESARGNTEAFF.

The genes are TRBV5-4 and TRBJ2-3; no reliable D call. The V end was cut by 2 bases, the J end by 1 base, with 5 bases between. The germline V gene has CDR1 SGHNT and CDR2 YYREEE (reference sequence). This CDR3 region has 13 residues. DNA of the CDR3: TGTGCCAGCAGCTTCGGAGGCACAGATACGCAGTATTTT. This gives the protein CASSFGGTDTQYF. The full variable domain, completed using reference TRBV5-4 and TRBJ2-3, is ETGVTQSPTHLIKTRGQQVTLRCSSQSGHNTVSWYQQALGQGPQFIFQYYREEENGRGNFPPRFSGLQFPNYSSELNVNALELDDSALYLCASSFGGTDTQYFGPGTRLTVL.

The table lists this clone with a count of one. This chain uses TRBV29-1 with TRBJ2-7, with TRBD1 matching 7 bases. The CDR3 has 14 residues. Germline V CDR1 and CDR2: SQVTM, ANQGSEA. The trim removed 3 bases at V and 1 base at J, leaving 6 bases unmatched. The CDR3: CSVERGGGSYEQYF. The DNA for the CDR3 is TGCAGCGTTGAGAGAGGGGGCGGGTCCTACGAGCAGTACTTC.

The gene calls are TRBV29-1 and TRBJ2-2, with D possibly TRBD1 on 6 matching bases. This CDR3 region has 16 residues. CDR1 SQVTM and CDR2 ANQGSEA come from the germline V gene. V was trimmed by 3 bases and J by 0 bases, leaving 14 bases between them. CDR3 DNA sequence: TGCAGCGTTGATCGGCCCAGGGGTTCGAACACCGGGGAGCTGTTTTTT. Protein sequence: CSVDRPRGSNTGELFF.

The table lists this clone with a few counts. This chain uses TRBV30 with TRBJ1-1, with D unclear. Per germline, CDR1 GTSNPN and CDR2 SVGIG (reference sequence). This CDR3 contains 11 residues. The V end lost 5 bases, the J end lost 3 bases, and 7 bases lay between the germline ends. CDR3 sequence reads: CAWGVDTEAFF. In nucleotides, the CDR3 is TGTGCCTGGGGGGTTGACACTGAAGCTTTCTTT.

The chain joins TRBV4-1 to TRBJ2-5; D is uncertain. V was shortened by 1 base and J by 3 bases, with 12 bases between the two germline ends. The CDR3 spans 15 residues. CDR1 is MGHRA, CDR2 YSYEKL, per germline. In nucleotides, the CDR3 is TGCGCCAGCAGCCAAGTGACGGCGGATAAAGAGACCCAGTACTTC. Protein sequence: CASSQVTADKETQYF.

This clone was observed a handful of times. The chain combines TRBV28 with TRBJ1-6, with unresolved D. Trimming cost V 5 bases and J 6 bases, with 17 bases left between them. This CDR3 has 16 amino acids. Germline V CDR1 and CDR2: MDHEN, SYDVKM. CDR3: CASSIPAGPSNSPLHF. Here the CDR3 DNA reads TGTGCCAGCAGTATCCCAGCCGGGCCGTCTAATTCACCCCTCCACTTT. Filled out from reference TRBV28 and TRBJ1-6, the complete variable domain reads DVKVTQSSRYLVKRTGEKVFLECVQDMDHENMFWYRQDPGLGLRLIYFSYDVKMKEKGDIPEGYSVSREKKERFSLILESASTNQTSMYLCASSIPAGPSNSPLHFGNGTRLTVT.

The chain joins TRBV4-1 to TRBJ1-5; D gene ambiguous. V gave up 1 base and J gave up 3 bases, with 10 bases separating them. This CDR3 region has 15 residues. CDR1 is MGHRA, CDR2 YSYEKL, per germline. CDR3 protein: CASSQAVGFNQPQHF. The CDR3 DNA reads as TGCGCCAGCAGCCAAGCGGTGGGATTCAATCAGCCCCAGCATTTT.

V is TRBV7-9 and J is TRBJ1-4; TRBD1 might be the D (6 bases). V was pared by 1 base and J by 4 bases, with 16 bases between. The CDR3 runs to 17 residues. Germline values: CDR1 SEHNR, CDR2 FQNEAQ (reference sequence). The CDR3 DNA follows: TGTGCCAGCAGCTTAGGTGGGGGCGCAACGGGTAATGAAAAACTGTTTTTT. Amino acids: CASSLGGGATGNEKLFF.

This rearrangement joins TRBV20-1 to TRBJ1-6; D is uncertain. The CDR3 runs to 13 residues. CDR1 and CDR2 from the germline V gene are DFQATT and SNEGSKA (reference sequence). V was clipped by 3 bases and J by 6 bases, with 9 bases between them. The CDR3 spells CSASPDFNSPLHF. CDR3 coding DNA: TGCAGTGCTAGTCCGGACTTTAATTCACCCCTCCACTTT.

The rearrangement links TRBV18 to TRBJ2-2; 7 bases fit TRBD1. The germline CDR1 and CDR2 sequences are KGHSH and LQKENI. The CDR3 has 16 amino acids. V gave up 5 bases and J gave up 4 bases; unmatched junction bases: 10. In DNA form, the CDR3 reads TGTGCCAGCTCATTATCTCCCCCAGGGGGCACCGGGGAGCTGTTTTTT. It codes for CASSLSPPGGTGELFF.

The CDR3 nucleotides are TGTGCCAGCAGTTACTCGACAGGGCCTAGCGATGAGCAGTTCTTC. Amino acid sequence: CASSYSTGPSDEQFF. V gene TRBV6-5 combines with J gene TRBJ2-1, with a possible D match to TRBD1 (7 bases). Per the germline V gene, CDR1 is MNHEY and CDR2 is SVGAGI. The CDR3 consists of 15 residues. V gave up 0 bases and J gave up 8 bases, with 14 bases separating them.